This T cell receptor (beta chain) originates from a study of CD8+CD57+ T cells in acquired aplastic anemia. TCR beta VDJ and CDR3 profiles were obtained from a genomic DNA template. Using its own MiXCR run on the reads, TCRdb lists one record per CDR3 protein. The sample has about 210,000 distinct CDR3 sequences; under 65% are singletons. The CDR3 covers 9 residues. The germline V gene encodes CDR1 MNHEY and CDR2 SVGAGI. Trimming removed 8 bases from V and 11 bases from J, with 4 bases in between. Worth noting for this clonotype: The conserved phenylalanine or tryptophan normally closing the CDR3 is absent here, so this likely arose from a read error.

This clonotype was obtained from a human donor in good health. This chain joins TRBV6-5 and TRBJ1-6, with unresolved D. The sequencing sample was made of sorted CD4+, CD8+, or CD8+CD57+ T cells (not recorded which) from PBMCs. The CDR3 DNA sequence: TGTGCCAGCGTGACACCCCTCCACTTG. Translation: CASVTPLHL.